The 6 T cell receptor beta chains given below trace back to one sample, sequenced in a study of blood T cell repertoires in COVID-19. Measured with immunoSEQ multiplex PCR; TCRdb has only the in-frame clones, and not every one. The repertoire consists of tens of thousands of clones, with about four fifths occurring once and the leading ten covering approximately 10%. The sequenced sample was peripheral blood. The receptors were sampled from a man in his forties or fifties with acute or convalescent COVID-19.

In nucleotides, the CDR3 is TGTGCCAGCAGCTTAGCGCGCCTAGCGGGGAGAAATGAGCAGTTCTTC. Its translation is CASSLARLAGRNEQFF. V gene TRBV13 combines with J gene TRBJ2-1; TRBD2 matches at 9 bases. With V trimmed by 1 base and J by 7 bases, 8 bases remained unmatched. The CDR3 has 16 residues. Germline values: CDR1 PRHDT, CDR2 FYEKMQ (reference sequence).

The genes are TRBV5-1 and TRBJ1-1; tentative D call: TRBD1 (6 bases). The CDR3 has 16 residues. Germline V gene data show CDR1 as SGHRS and CDR2 as YFSETQ. The V and J ends lost 0 bases and 1 base respectively, with 13 bases between them. The CDR3 DNA sequence: TGCGCCAGCAGCTTGGGGCACAGGGTTTCGAACACTGAAGCTTTCTTT. This translates into CASSLGHRVSNTEAFF.

The chain couples TRBV19 to TRBJ2-1; D perhaps matches TRBD2 (7 bases). CDR1 is LNHDA, CDR2 SQIVND, per germline (reference sequence). V dropped 3 bases and J dropped 4 bases, with 10 bases sitting between them. The CDR3 consists of 14 residues. The CDR3 here is CASSIRGAYNEQFF. CDR3 nucleotides: TGTGCCAGTAGTATCCGGGGGGCATACAATGAGCAGTTCTTC.

V gene TRBV7-8 combines with J gene TRBJ2-7; tentative D call: TRBD2 (5 bases). CDR1 and CDR2 from the germline V gene are SGHVS and FQNEAQ. CDR3 length equals 18 residues. V was clipped by 5 bases and J by 4 bases, with 27 bases between them. The CDR3 spells CASSAAVGKSVERYEQYF. The CDR3 DNA is TGTGCCAGCAGCGCCGCGGTTGGGAAGAGCGTGGAGCGGTACGAGCAGTACTTC. The full variable domain, its missing parts supplied by reference TRBV7-8 and TRBJ2-7, is GAGVSQSPRYKVAKRGQDVALRCDPISGHVSLFWYQQALGQGPEFLTYFQNEAQLDKSGLPSDRFFAERPEGSVSTLKIQRTQQEDSAVYLCASSAAVGKSVERYEQYFGPGTRLTVT.

The chain joins TRBV5-1 to TRBJ2-7; the D is unclear. There are 13 residues in the CDR3. V was shortened by 0 bases and J by 6 bases, with 10 bases between the two germline ends. Germline V gives CDR1 SGHRS, CDR2 YFSETQ. The CDR3 spells CASSLGMRVEQYF. The CDR3 DNA follows: TGCGCCAGCAGCTTGGGTATGCGCGTCGAGCAGTACTTC.

The table lists this clone with a count of one. The chain employs TRBV11-2 and TRBJ1-3; 10 nucleotides line up with TRBD1. The CDR3 has 15 residues. After removal of 5 bases from V and 2 bases from J, the junction contained 3 bases not matched to a gene. The germline V gene has CDR1 SGHAT and CDR2 FQNNGV. The DNA of the CDR3 is TGTGCCAGCAGCCATGGGACAGGGGCTGGAAACACCATATATTTT. It yields the protein CASSHGTGAGNTIYF.